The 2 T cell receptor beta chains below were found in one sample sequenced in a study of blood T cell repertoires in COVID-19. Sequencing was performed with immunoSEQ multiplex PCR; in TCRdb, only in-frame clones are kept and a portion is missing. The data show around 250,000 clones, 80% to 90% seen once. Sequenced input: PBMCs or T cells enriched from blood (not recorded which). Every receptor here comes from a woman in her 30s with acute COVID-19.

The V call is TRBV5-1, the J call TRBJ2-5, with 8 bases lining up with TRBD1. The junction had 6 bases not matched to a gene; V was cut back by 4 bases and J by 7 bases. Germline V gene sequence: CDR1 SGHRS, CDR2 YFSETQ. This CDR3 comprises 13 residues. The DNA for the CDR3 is TGCGCCAGCAGCCACAGGGGGGACGGGACCCAGTACTTC. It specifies CASSHRGDGTQYF.

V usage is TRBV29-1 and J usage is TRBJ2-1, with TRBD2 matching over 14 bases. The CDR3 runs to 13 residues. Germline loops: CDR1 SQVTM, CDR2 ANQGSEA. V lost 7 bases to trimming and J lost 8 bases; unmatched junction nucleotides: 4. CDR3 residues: CSGGTSGSDEQFF. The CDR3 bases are TGCAGCGGAGGGACTAGCGGGAGTGATGAGCAGTTCTTC.